The sequence of this TCR beta chain was determined in a study of CD8 T cells in Susac syndrome. CD8+ and CD4+ T cells from blood underwent TCR beta sequencing, which was carried out in a high-throughput format. Patients with stable or active relapsing-remitting disease, all of them treatment-naive, made up the multiple sclerosis controls. TEMRA cells were enriched by FACS, and CD4+ and CD8+ T cells were negatively isolated. V lost 10 bases to trimming and J lost 2 bases, with 18 bases between them. The CDR3 spans 14 residues. Per germline, CDR1 LNHDA and CDR2 SQIVND (reference sequence). RNA was extracted with the RNeasy kit, and a quantity of about 0.45 to 1 ug was reverse transcribed using random hexamers. The TCR beta CDR3 was amplified by immunoSEQ multiplex PCR across 54 Vbeta, 13 Jbeta. TCRdb re-called the immunoSEQ multiplex PCR reads through MiXCR, storing one row per CDR3 protein. Of 350,000 to 550,000 distinct CDR3 sequences in the sample, more than 80% were seen once.

The gene calls are TRBV19 and TRBJ2-7, with D maybe TRBD1 (5 bases). The specimen sequenced was CD8+ T cells from PBMCs. This clonotype was sampled from a human donor with multiple sclerosis. CDR3 region: CATKPIMDTYEQYF. The CDR3 DNA reads TGTGCCACCAAACCAATAATGGACACCTACGAGCAGTACTTC.